This TCR beta chain was observed in a study of cytotoxic CD8 clonotypes in ibrutinib-treated CLL. Study background: There were roughly twelve relapsed/refractory patients and more than 14 treatment-naive patients, and 17 to 18 were IGHV unmutated.

The germline CDR1 and CDR2 sequences are SGHAT and FQNNGV. V was clipped by 5 bases and J by 10 bases; unmatched bases: 12. CDR3 size: 14 residues. In the case of this clone: The antigen remains unidentified.

General observations from the study: Clonality was elevated at ibrutinib response and had returned toward baseline at progression.

Clones were read by immunoSEQ multiplex PCR, and TCRdb kept only the in-frame ones, dropping some. The table has some 200,000 clones, roughly 73% seen once. The chain carries TRBV11-2 and TRBJ2-3; 7 nucleotides match TRBD2. The source was PBMCs, collected after 12 months of ibrutinib treatment. This TCR was recovered from a human donor with chronic lymphocytic leukemia. This chain's CDR3 is CASSLGLDQSSQYF. CDR3 sequence (DNA): TGTGCCAGCAGCCTCGGACTAGATCAAAGTTCGCAGTATTTT.